This T cell receptor (beta chain) was profiled in a study of Ad26.COV2.S vaccination and SARS-CoV-2 variants. Looking at the study overall: Participants got Ad26.COV2.S intramuscularly, once or twice 56 days apart.

TCRdb's table, derived via immunoSEQ multiplex PCR, lists solely in-frame clones and lacks some. The table records around 250,000 clones, around nine tenths of them present only once. Treatment indicated: around 19 received Ad26.COV2.S at low or high dose, single or two shots; several received placebo; per-sample allocation not given. Sample collection was performed on day 63 after the first vaccine or placebo injection. The source was peripheral blood, collected in a trial of Ad26.COV2.S vaccine versus placebo. The TCR was taken from a person between 18 and 65 years old who received the Ad26.COV2.S COVID-19 vaccine or a placebo.

CDR3 region: CASSQDNEAVEGYNEQFF. The CDR3 nucleotides read TGCGCCAGCAGCCAAGATAATGAGGCGGTAGAGGGTTACAATGAGCAGTTCTTC. The genes are TRBV4-3 and TRBJ2-1; maybe TRBD2 (5 bases). V lost 0 bases and J 4 bases, leaving 19 bases between the germline ends. The CDR3 is 18 residues long. CDR1 and CDR2 from the germline V gene are LGHNA and YSLEER.